Listed below are T cell receptor beta chains from one sample, sequenced in a study of control samples from healthy donors and cancer patients. Generated by immunoSEQ multiplex PCR, the TCRdb table keeps only in-frame clones and is missing some. The table lists about 73,000 clones, roughly 86% of them singletons. Sequences were obtained from PBMCs. The receptors here all came from a man between 60 and 75 years old with lung cancer. CDR3s include the opening cysteine and the closing phenylalanine or tryptophan. Each record gives: clone size, J gene, V gene, D gene, CDR3 protein, CDR3 DNA. The D gene is left open where the match is weak. The size of a clone is reported for some rows only, either as once, few or many, or as a class for expanded clones.

clone_size: NA
j_call: TRBJ2-3
v_call: TRBV5-4
d_call: NA
cdr3_aa: CASSLAGGRLDTQYF
cdr3_nt: TGTGCCAGCAGCTTGGCCGGAGGGAGACTAGATACGCAGTATTTT

clone_size: NA
j_call: TRBJ2-4
v_call: TRBV7-3
d_call: TRBD1
cdr3_aa: CASSLGQGKNIQYF
cdr3_nt: TGTGCCAGCAGCTTGGGACAGGGGAAAAACATTCAGTACTTC

clone_size: NA
j_call: TRBJ2-1
v_call: TRBV24-1
d_call: NA
cdr3_aa: CATSDAKQVDEQFF
cdr3_nt: TGTGCCACCAGTGACGCGAAACAAGTTGATGAGCAGTTCTTC

clone_size: once
j_call: TRBJ1-4
v_call: TRBV30
d_call: NA
cdr3_aa: CAWRRQRYDEKLFF
cdr3_nt: TGTGCCTGGAGGCGACAGCGTTACGATGAAAAGCTGTTTTTT

clone_size: NA
j_call: TRBJ1-2
v_call: TRBV12-3/TRBV12-4
d_call: NA
cdr3_aa: CASSYRLYGYTF
cdr3_nt: TGTGCCAGCAGTTACAGGCTCTATGGCTACACCTTC

clone_size: NA
j_call: TRBJ1-4
v_call: TRBV4-1
d_call: TRBD1
cdr3_aa: CASSRPGQGPSAGEKLFF
cdr3_nt: TGCGCCAGCAGCCGCCCGGGACAGGGACCGTCGGCTGGTGAAAAACTGTTTTTT

clone_size: NA
j_call: TRBJ2-5
v_call: TRBV5-1
d_call: NA
cdr3_aa: CASSFGGGETQYF
cdr3_nt: TGCGCCAGCAGCTTCGGGGGAGGTGAGACCCAGTACTTC

clone_size: NA
j_call: TRBJ2-5
v_call: TRBV7-2
d_call: NA
cdr3_aa: CASSLGGGQFELKTQYF
cdr3_nt: TGTGCCAGCAGCTTAGGGGGGGGCCAGTTCGAGTTGAAGACCCAGTACTTC

clone_size: few
j_call: TRBJ1-1
v_call: TRBV7-3
d_call: NA
cdr3_aa: CASSPAPGRNTEAFF
cdr3_nt: TGTGCCAGCAGCCCCGCCCCGGGGCGGAACACTGAAGCTTTCTTT

clone_size: NA
j_call: TRBJ1-2
v_call: TRBV6-5
d_call: TRBD1
cdr3_aa: CASTRTGGPIYGYTF
cdr3_nt: TGTGCCAGCACACGGACAGGGGGACCTATCTATGGCTACACCTTC

clone_size: NA
j_call: TRBJ1-4
v_call: TRBV4-1
d_call: NA
cdr3_aa: CASSRSGEKLFF
cdr3_nt: TGCGCCAGCAGCCGTAGTGGAGAAAAACTGTTTTTT

clone_size: NA
j_call: TRBJ1-2
v_call: TRBV15
d_call: TRBD1
cdr3_aa: CATSREGQGFGGYTF
cdr3_nt: TGTGCCACCAGCAGAGAGGGACAGGGGTTCGGGGGCTACACCTTC

clone_size: NA
j_call: TRBJ2-3
v_call: TRBV9
d_call: NA
cdr3_aa: CASSVLGGQLPNTQYF
cdr3_nt: TGTGCCAGCAGCGTCCTTGGGGGCCAGCTGCCGAATACGCAGTATTTT

clone_size: NA
j_call: TRBJ2-1
v_call: TRBV2
d_call: NA
cdr3_aa: CASTAEEYNEQFF
cdr3_nt: TGTGCCAGCACAGCCGAGGAGTACAATGAGCAGTTCTTC

clone_size: few
j_call: TRBJ2-2
v_call: TRBV5-4
d_call: TRBD2
cdr3_aa: CASSLERGTGELFF
cdr3_nt: TGTGCCAGCAGCTTGGAGCGGGGAACCGGGGAGCTGTTTTTT

clone_size: NA
j_call: TRBJ1-5
v_call: TRBV7-9
d_call: NA
cdr3_aa: CASSLGGDRGNQPQHF
cdr3_nt: TGTGCCAGCAGCTTAGGTGGGGATCGAGGCAATCAGCCCCAGCATTTT

clone_size: NA
j_call: TRBJ2-3
v_call: TRBV5-6
d_call: NA
cdr3_aa: CASSLGSTDTQYF
cdr3_nt: TGTGCCAGCAGCTTGGGGTCGACAGATACGCAGTATTTT

clone_size: few
j_call: TRBJ2-1
v_call: TRBV6-5
d_call: TRBD1
cdr3_aa: CASSYEGDRANEQFF
cdr3_nt: TGTGCCAGCAGTTACGAGGGGGACAGGGCTAATGAGCAGTTCTTC

clone_size: NA
j_call: TRBJ2-1
v_call: TRBV4-1
d_call: TRBD2
cdr3_aa: CASSQSTSGAYNEQFF
cdr3_nt: TGCGCCAGCAGCCAATCGACTAGCGGGGCCTACAATGAGCAGTTCTTC

clone_size: NA
j_call: TRBJ2-5
v_call: TRBV9
d_call: NA
cdr3_aa: CASSVLGSGGETQYF
cdr3_nt: TGTGCCAGCAGCGTCCTCGGATCGGGCGGAGAGACCCAGTACTTC

clone_size: NA
j_call: TRBJ1-1
v_call: TRBV5-1
d_call: TRBD1
cdr3_aa: CASSSGQGEAFF
cdr3_nt: TGCGCCAGCAGCTCAGGACAGGGTGAAGCTTTCTTT

clone_size: NA
j_call: TRBJ2-2
v_call: TRBV6-5
d_call: NA
cdr3_aa: CASRGAAGELFF
cdr3_nt: TGTGCCAGCAGGGGGGCGGCCGGGGAGCTGTTTTTT

clone_size: NA
j_call: TRBJ1-1
v_call: TRBV5-6
d_call: NA
cdr3_aa: CASSFNQGATEAFF
cdr3_nt: TGTGCCAGCAGCTTTAATCAGGGTGCCACTGAAGCTTTCTTT

clone_size: NA
j_call: TRBJ1-5
v_call: TRBV12-3/TRBV12-4
d_call: NA
cdr3_aa: CASSLAGQPQHF
cdr3_nt: TGTGCCAGCAGTTTAGCGGGACAGCCCCAGCATTTT

clone_size: NA
j_call: TRBJ2-2
v_call: TRBV29-1
d_call: NA
cdr3_aa: CSFLMGNTGELFF
cdr3_nt: TGCAGCTTCTTGATGGGTAACACCGGGGAGCTGTTTTTT

clone_size: once
j_call: TRBJ2-1
v_call: TRBV2
d_call: TRBD1
cdr3_aa: CASRKDRGNSYNEQFF
cdr3_nt: TGTGCCAGCAGGAAGGACAGGGGAAATTCCTACAATGAGCAGTTCTTC

clone_size: NA
j_call: TRBJ1-3
v_call: TRBV7-8
d_call: NA
cdr3_aa: CASSPTSSGNTIYF
cdr3_nt: TGTGCCAGCAGCCCAACCTCTTCTGGAAACACCATATATTTT

clone_size: NA
j_call: TRBJ2-1
v_call: TRBV10-1
d_call: NA
cdr3_aa: CASSESVGQGSDEQFF
cdr3_nt: TGCGCCAGCAGTGAGTCCGTCGGGCAGGGCTCGGATGAGCAGTTCTTC

clone_size: NA
j_call: TRBJ1-1
v_call: TRBV29-1
d_call: NA
cdr3_aa: CSVEPRGGGLEAFF
cdr3_nt: TGCAGCGTTGAACCCCGGGGGGGAGGCCTTGAAGCTTTCTTT

clone_size: NA
j_call: TRBJ2-7
v_call: TRBV6-1
d_call: NA
cdr3_aa: CASSEIWRGTASYEQYF
cdr3_nt: TGTGCCAGCAGTGAAATCTGGAGGGGGACAGCCTCCTACGAGCAGTACTTC

clone_size: NA
j_call: TRBJ2-5
v_call: TRBV6-1
d_call: NA
cdr3_aa: CASSEGRGGAWVETQYF
cdr3_nt: TGTGCCAGCAGTGAAGGGAGGGGGGGCGCTTGGGTGGAGACCCAGTACTTC

clone_size: NA
j_call: TRBJ2-2
v_call: TRBV9
d_call: NA
cdr3_aa: CASSVVSGTMNTGELFF
cdr3_nt: TGTGCCAGCAGCGTAGTCTCCGGGACAATGAACACCGGGGAGCTGTTTTTT

clone_size: NA
j_call: TRBJ1-1
v_call: TRBV7-2
d_call: TRBD1
cdr3_aa: CASSARTGAEAFF
cdr3_nt: TGTGCCAGCAGCGCCAGGACAGGGGCTGAAGCTTTCTTT

clone_size: NA
j_call: TRBJ2-5
v_call: TRBV6-4
d_call: TRBD2
cdr3_aa: CASSEGLAGDRETQYF
cdr3_nt: TGTGCCAGCAGTGAGGGGCTAGCGGGGGACCGAGAGACCCAGTACTTC

clone_size: NA
j_call: TRBJ2-1
v_call: TRBV7-6
d_call: NA
cdr3_aa: CASSLTERNLQFF
cdr3_nt: TGTGCCAGCAGCTTGACGGAGCGGAATCTGCAGTTCTTC

clone_size: NA
j_call: TRBJ1-5
v_call: TRBV9
d_call: NA
cdr3_aa: CASSGGASEAQPQHF
cdr3_nt: TGTGCCAGCAGTGGGGGGGCGTCAGAAGCTCAGCCCCAGCATTTT

clone_size: once
j_call: TRBJ1-6
v_call: TRBV11-2
d_call: NA
cdr3_aa: CASTPAGAYNSPLHF
cdr3_nt: TGTGCCAGCACCCCGGCAGGTGCCTATAATTCACCCCTCCACTTT

clone_size: NA
j_call: TRBJ1-2
v_call: TRBV7-2
d_call: TRBD1
cdr3_aa: CASSFDRGRGYTF
cdr3_nt: TGTGCCAGCAGCTTTGACAGGGGGCGCGGCTACACCTTC

clone_size: few
j_call: TRBJ1-1
v_call: TRBV12-5
d_call: NA
cdr3_aa: CASGSRGNTEAFF
cdr3_nt: TGTGCTAGTGGCTCTCGTGGGAACACTGAAGCTTTCTTT

clone_size: NA
j_call: TRBJ1-1
v_call: TRBV5-1
d_call: TRBD1
cdr3_aa: CASRPGQGGSEAFF
cdr3_nt: TGCGCCAGCAGGCCCGGACAGGGAGGAAGTGAAGCTTTCTTT

clone_size: NA
j_call: TRBJ2-7
v_call: TRBV5-1
d_call: NA
cdr3_aa: CASSSSYEQYF
cdr3_nt: TGCGCCAGCAGCTCTTCCTACGAGCAGTACTTC

clone_size: few
j_call: TRBJ2-7
v_call: TRBV30
d_call: NA
cdr3_aa: CAWSTGTYEQYF
cdr3_nt: TGTGCCTGGAGTACAGGAACCTACGAGCAGTACTTC